This TCR beta chain is drawn from a study of T cell clones after liver transplantation. Background on the study: Pre-transplant mixed lymphocyte reactions yielded third-party-reactive TCRbeta sequences as comparators for graft-donor-reactive sequences.

Using immunoSEQ multiplex PCR, the repertoire was profiled, and TCRdb retains in-frame clones only, with some absent. Of tens of thousands of clones in the sample, less than 85% were seen once. Germline V gene data show CDR1 as SGHRS and CDR2 as YFSETQ. V was clipped by 1 base and J by 5 bases; unmatched bases: 6. The CDR3 sequence is 15 residues long. Notes on the study in general: A significant post-transplant drop in circulating graft-donor-reactive CD4 TCRbeta sequences occurred in most of the 8 subjects.

A note on this clone: Its antigen is unidentified.

Source: CD4+ T cells from blood, taken at the 22-month timepoint. The sequence came from a human patient who received a liver transplant. Some T cells may arise from the graft donor. V usage is TRBV5-1 and J usage is TRBJ2-1; 7 bases match TRBD1. The CDR3 region is CASSLTGAENNEQFF. The CDR3 bases are TGCGCCAGCAGCTTGACAGGGGCGGAAAACAATGAGCAGTTCTTC.